A selection of T cell receptor delta chains follows, all from one sample in a study of Vδ1+ human thymocytes. TCRdb made new clone calls on the multiplex PCR reads using CATT. Of 23,000 or so delta-chain clones listed, 7.4% are singletons. The sample was Vdelta1+ gamma-delta thymocytes from the thymus. The receptor source for this set is a girl under two years old who had congenital heart surgery. Each CDR3 is given with its conserved first and last residue. The D gene is left open where the match is weak. Size values are once, few and many counts, or a class for expanded clones, and some rows have none.

TRDV1	TRDJ1	.	TRDD3	TGTGCTCTTGGGGTAGGCCTTCCATCGTACTGGGGGCCCCTCTGGACCGATAAACTCATCTTT	CALGVGLPSYWGPLWTDKLIF
TRDV1	TRDJ1	.	.	TGTGCTCTTGGGGAACACCTACGAGAGCAGGGTATGGGAACGTACACCGATAAACTCATCTTT	CALGEHLREQGMGTYTDKLIF
TRDV1	TRDJ1	.	TRDD3	TGTGCTCTTGGGGAACCGACAGGTAGTTTTACTGGGGGATACGCGAGACTCATCTTT	CALGEPTGSFTGGYARLIF
TRDV2	TRDJ1	few	.	TGTGCCTGTGACACGTCCTACTACTGGTTAAGGGACTACACCGATAAACTCATCTTT	CACDTSYYWLRDYTDKLIF
TRDV1	TRDJ1	few	TRDD2	TGTGCTCTTGGGGAACTTCCTTCCTACCAAGACTCGGGGGTTAACTTGGGCGCCACCGATAAACTCATCTTT	CALGELPSYQDSGVNLGATDKLIF
TRDV2	TRDJ1	medium-sized	TRDD3	TGTGCCTGTGACCAGACTGGGGGACCTCACACCGATAAACTCATCTTT	CACDQTGGPHTDKLIF
TRDV1	TRDJ1	few	TRDD3	TGTGCTCTTGGGGAGCCTAGGGGCGTGTACTGGGGGATACAAGAATCGTACACCGATAAACTCATCTTT	CALGEPRGVYWGIQESYTDKLIF
TRDV1	TRDJ1	.	TRDD3	TGTGCTCTTGGGGAACCATTGGGACCCCTACTTCGACTGGGGCCCTCTTACACCGATAAACTCATCTTT	CALGEPLGPLLRLGPSYTDKLIF
TRDV1	TRDJ1	.	TRDD3	TGTGCTCTTGGGCCCAGGCCGGGGGATACGCTTTACACCGATAAACTCATCTTT	CALGPRPGDTLYTDKLIF
TRDV1	TRDJ1	few	TRDD3	TGTGCTCTTGGGGAACAGCCCACTCCTGGGGATACTCCCGATAAACTCATCTTT	CALGEQPTPGDTPDKLIF
TRDV1	TRDJ1	.	TRDD3	TGTGCTCTTCTTCTACGCGTTCCACCTTACTGGGGGATACACCTTTGGACCGATAAACTCATCTTT	CALLLRVPPYWGIHLWTDKLIF
TRDV1	TRDJ1	.	.	TGTGCTCTTGGGAACTACGCTCCCCCCCTCCGGTACACCGATAAACTCATCTTT	CALGNYAPPLRYTDKLIF
TRDV1	TRDJ1	.	.	TGTGCTCTTGGGGAAAGGACCCACCTACTAGTGGATACCGTTAAACTCATCTTT	CALGERTHLLVDTVKLIF
TRDV1	TRDJ1	few	TRDD3	TGTGCTCTTGGGGACGTAAGAGAAGTGGGGGATACGCCTAACGATAAACTCATCTTT	CALGDVREVGDTPNDKLIF
TRDV1	TRDJ1	.	TRDD3	TGTGCTCTTGGGGAACTAGGAAGCTCCGGCTGGGGGATACGTTTCACCGATAAACTCATCTTT	CALGELGSSGWGIRFTDKLIF
TRDV1	TRDJ1	few	.	TGTGCTCTTGGGGCCCGGAAGCGTATCTACTCCCATTTTTACACCGATAAACTCATCTTT	CALGARKRIYSHFYTDKLIF
TRDV1	TRDJ2	.	.	TGTGCTCTTGGGGGCTTCGGGCCTTCCCCTAAGGCTTTGACAGCACAACTCTTCTTT	CALGGFGPSPKALTAQLFF
TRDV1	TRDJ1	few	TRDD3	TGTGCTCTTGGGGAACTTCCCAAAAGCCTCCGTGGTGGGGGATACCTACACGATAAACTCATCTTT	CALGELPKSLRGGGYLHDKLIF
TRDV1	TRDJ1	few	.	TGTGCTCTTGGGGAACCGAGGGTGTTGGGGGACACCGATAAACTCATCTTT	CALGEPRVLGDTDKLIF
TRDV1	TRDJ1	.	.	TGTGCTCTTGGGGCGGCGGCTCGCGGGGATTCCCCGATCACCGATAAACTCATCTTT	CALGAAARGDSPITDKLIF
TRDV1	TRDJ1	few	TRDD3	TGTGCTCTTGGGGAATCCTTTCATCTTCTTTTCTGGGGGATACGCACCGATAAACTCATCTTT	CALGESFHLLFWGIRTDKLIF
TRDV1	TRDJ1	few	TRDD3	TGTGCTCTTGGGAACCCCCACCTTCTTACTGGGGGACATACCGATAAACTCATCTTT	CALGNPHLLTGGHTDKLIF
TRDV1	TRDJ1	.	.	TGTGCTCTTGGGGAACCCGAACTAAACTTCCTACCCGGGGGATACTCAAAACTCATCTTT	CALGEPELNFLPGGYSKLIF
TRDV1	TRDJ1	.	TRDD3	TGTGCTCTTGGGGACCCCCGGTACTGGGGGTCAGAGACCGATAAACTCATCTTT	CALGDPRYWGSETDKLIF
TRDV1	TRDJ1	few	TRDD3	TGTGCTCTTGGGGAACTTGGCTACCACGCCGGCAACTGGGGGAACGGGTTGTCAGCCGATAAACTCATCTTT	CALGELGYHAGNWGNGLSADKLIF
TRDV1	TRDJ1	.	TRDD3	TGTGCTCTTGGGGAACTCCCCTCCGGGGGATACGGACTCATCTTT	CALGELPSGGYGLIF
TRDV1	TRDJ1	.	TRDD2	TGTGCTCTTGGGGAATACCTTTTCCTACCCCGTAAGACCGATAAACTCATCTTT	CALGEYLFLPRKTDKLIF
TRDV1	TRDJ1	few	TRDD2	TGTGCTCTTGGGGAACTTTCCACCTTCCTCAACACCGATAAACTCATCTTT	CALGELSTFLNTDKLIF
TRDV1	TRDJ1	few	.	TGTGCTCTTGGGACTCTGAGCTTCCCCCAAACCGATAAACTCATCTTT	CALGTLSFPQTDKLIF
TRDV1	TRDJ1	.	TRDD2	TGTGCTCTTGGAACCTTCCTACGTACCGGGGGAGGAGACATCGATAAACTCATATTT	CALGTFLRTGGGDIDKLIF
TRDV1	TRDJ1	few	.	TGTGCTCTTGGGGAAATCCTACAGGAGGGACGGAACACCGATAAACTCATCTTT	CALGEILQEGRNTDKLIF
TRDV1	TRDJ1	.	.	TGTGCTCTTGGGGACCCTAGTCCTCTACACCCTTACACCGATAAACTCATCTTT	CALGDPSPLHPYTDKLIF
TRDV1	TRDJ1	.	.	TGTGCTCTTGGGGAGTTCCGGGGGACACGCCTCGATAAACTCATCTTT	CALGEFRGTRLDKLIF
TRDV1	TRDJ1	few	.	TGTGCTCTTGGGGGACCGCCTCCCGGGCTGCTGGGGACCACGGAATTACGCCTCATCTTT	CALGGPPPGLLGTTELRLIF
TRDV1	TRDJ1	few	TRDD3	TGTGCTCTTGGGGAACTTAATCCCCACTTCTGGGATACCCCGTCACTCATCTTT	CALGELNPHFWDTPSLIF
TRDV1	TRDJ1	few	TRDD3	TGTGCTCTAGAATGGGGGATCCCCAACACCGATAAACTCATCTTT	CALEWGIPNTDKLIF
TRDV1	TRDJ1	few	.	TGTGCTCTTGGGGTCGTACACTTCCCAACCTGGCTTGTCAACACCGATAAACTCATCTTT	CALGVVHFPTWLVNTDKLIF